These 22 T cell receptor beta chains originate from one sample sequenced in a study of blood T cell repertoires in COVID-19. Libraries were prepared by immunoSEQ multiplex PCR; TCRdb keeps only in-frame clonotypes and omits some of them. The sample yields about 88,000 clones, roughly 88% seen once. The sequencing sample was made of peripheral blood. These receptors originate from a young man with COVID-19, enrolled during active disease.

The chain carries TRBV18 and TRBJ1-5; D uncertain. Germline loops: CDR1 KGHSH, CDR2 LQKENI. Trimming pared 2 bases from V and 4 bases from J, leaving 9 bases between. CDR3 length: 14 amino acids. CDR3 bases: TGTGCCAGCTCACCAGGCAGGTTGAATCAGCCCCAGCATTTT. Translated, it gives CASSPGRLNQPQHF.

The chain has TRBV11-2 and TRBJ2-7; perhaps TRBD2 as D (5 bases). Germline V CDR1 and CDR2: SGHAT, FQNNGV. The CDR3 runs 14 residues. The V and J ends lost 3 bases and 3 bases respectively, with 12 bases between them. CDR3 DNA sequence: TGTGCCAGCAGCTTGGGCGGCGGGTACTACGAGCAGTACTTC. Residues: CASSLGGGYYEQYF.

The chain uses TRBV7-2 and TRBJ2-3, with 7 bases fitting TRBD1. Trimming at V came to 5 bases and at J to 5 bases, leaving 7 bases not matched to a gene. CDR1 and CDR2 from the germline V gene are SGHTA and FQGNSA. This CDR3 region has 14 residues. CDR3 sequence: CASSPQGVIDTQYF. The DNA for the CDR3 is TGTGCCAGCAGCCCGCAGGGGGTGATAGATACGCAGTATTTT.

V and J are TRBV5-4 and TRBJ2-3; 8 bases are a match to TRBD2. CDR3 length: 16 residues. V dropped 2 bases and J dropped 3; count of bases not matched to a gene: 8. Germline V gene data show CDR1 as SGHNT and CDR2 as YYREEE (reference sequence). The CDR3 region is CASSLSQRESTDTQYF. CDR3 nucleotides: TGTGCCAGCAGCTTATCCCAGCGGGAGTCAACAGATACGCAGTATTTT. The complete variable domain, with remaining parts taken from reference TRBV5-4 and TRBJ2-3, reads ETGVTQSPTHLIKTRGQQVTLRCSSQSGHNTVSWYQQALGQGPQFIFQYYREEENGRGNFPPRFSGLQFPNYSSELNVNALELDDSALYLCASSLSQRESTDTQYFGPGTRLTVL.

The genes are TRBV18 and TRBJ1-3; no reliable D call. Germline CDR1 reads KGHSH; CDR2 reads LQKENI. This CDR3 spans 16 amino acids. Deletions cut 5 bases from V and 2 bases from J, with 16 bases between. The CDR3 DNA reads as TGTGCCAGCTCAAGAGCCGGGTCGGCGGCTGGAAACACCATATATTTT. Its translation is CASSRAGSAAGNTIYF.

This rearrangement joins TRBV29-1 to TRBJ1-1, with D perhaps TRBD1 (5 bases). The V gene's germline CDR1 is SQVTM and CDR2 ANQGSEA. There are 14 residues in the CDR3. Trimming shortened V by 1 base and J by 1 base, and 10 bases separated the two germline ends. CDR3 sequence reads: CSVEVPGRNTEAFF. In DNA form, the CDR3 reads TGCAGCGTTGAAGTTCCAGGGCGGAACACTGAAGCTTTCTTT.

The gene calls are TRBV11-2 and TRBJ2-1; D may be TRBD1 (7 bases). The CDR3 is made up of 19 amino acids. Germline values: CDR1 SGHAT, CDR2 FQNNGV. V lost 7 bases to trimming and J lost 0 bases, with 25 bases between them. The DNA of the CDR3 is TGTGCCAGCACCACTCCGGAGGGGACAGAAATTTTCTCCTACAATGAGCAGTTCTTC. It specifies CASTTPEGTEIFSYNEQFF.

This rearrangement joins TRBV29-1 to TRBJ1-5, with 10 bases lining up with TRBD1. The J segment lost 3 bases and the V segment lost 8 bases, leaving 7 bases of the junction unmatched. The CDR3 has 14 residues. Germline CDR1 SQVTM, CDR2 ANQGSEA. CDR3 nucleotide sequence: TGCAGCACCGGGGACAGGGGTCCCAATCAGCCCCAGCATTTT. It codes for CSTGDRGPNQPQHF. The full variable domain, with the rest looked up from reference TRBV29-1 and TRBJ1-5, is SAVISQKPSRDICQRGTSLTIQCQVDSQVTMMFWYRQQPGQSLTLIATANQGSEATYESGFVIDKFPISRPNLTFSTLTVSNMSPEDSSIYLCSTGDRGPNQPQHFGDGTRLSIL.

V is TRBV19 and J is TRBJ2-2, with 9 bases identical to TRBD1. V shed 10 bases, J shed 7 bases, and the junction held 13 bases outside the gene matches. CDR3 size: 15 residues. From germline, CDR1 is LNHDA and CDR2 SQIVND (reference sequence). CDR3 DNA: TGTGCCACTGATAAACAGGGGGCAGAGAACGGGGAGCTGTTTTTT. Protein product: CATDKQGAENGELFF.

CDR3 bases: TGTGCCAGCAGCTTAGACAGCCTCGCGAACACCGGGGAGCTGTTTTTT. Translation gives CASSLDSLANTGELFF. V usage is TRBV7-3 and J usage is TRBJ2-2; tentatively, D is TRBD1 (5 bases). V shed 2 bases and J shed 0 bases, with 10 bases lying between them. The CDR3 is 16 residues long. CDR1 is SGHTA, CDR2 FQGTGA, per germline.

The J gene is TRBJ1-2, the V gene TRBV30; tentative D call: TRBD1 (5 bases). The CDR3 contains 11 residues. In germline, CDR1 is GTSNPN, CDR2 SVGIG (reference sequence). The germline V and J ends were trimmed by 3 bases and 7 bases, with 9 bases remaining between them. CDR3 protein: CAWSQGGGYTF. DNA of the CDR3: TGTGCCTGGAGCCAGGGCGGTGGCTACACCTTC.

This clone was found a few times. V and J are TRBV19 and TRBJ1-1; D not certain. Germline CDR1 reads LNHDA; CDR2 reads SQIVND (reference sequence). V shed 6 bases and J shed 12 bases, with 17 bases lying between them. This CDR3 contains 12 residues. CDR3 region: CASRGTTIFPFF. Written as DNA, the CDR3 is TGTGCCAGTAGGGGCACGACAATATTCCCTTTCTTT.

V usage is TRBV9 and J usage is TRBJ2-3; 9 bases are shared with TRBD1. The V gene's germline CDR1 is SGDLS and CDR2 YYNGEE. V lost 4 bases, J lost 0 bases, and 6 bases stayed unmatched. The CDR3 has 16 amino acids. CDR3 amino acids: CASSLSGQGSTDTQYF. In DNA, the CDR3 is TGTGCCAGCAGCTTATCCGGACAGGGGAGCACAGATACGCAGTATTTT.

A few counts support this clone. The V call is TRBV7-2, the J call TRBJ2-3; 8 nucleotides line up with TRBD2. Germline V lookup: CDR1 SGHTA, CDR2 FQGNSA. V shed 1 base, J shed 3 bases, and the junction held 12 bases outside the gene matches. The CDR3 totals 18 residues. The CDR3 sequence is CASSLVGTRVKGTDTQYF. CDR3 sequence (DNA): TGTGCCAGCAGCTTAGTTGGGACTAGGGTAAAGGGAACAGATACGCAGTATTTT. The complete variable domain, with remaining parts taken from reference TRBV7-2 and TRBJ2-3, reads GAGVSQSPSNKVTEKGKDVELRCDPISGHTALYWYRQSLGQGLEFLIYFQGNSAPDKSGLPSDRFSAERTGGSVSTLTIQRTQQEDSAVYLCASSLVGTRVKGTDTQYFGPGTRLTVL.

V gene TRBV2 combines with J gene TRBJ2-7; TRBD1 matches 8 bases. The CDR3 sequence is 16 residues long. In germline, CDR1 is SNHLY, CDR2 FYNNEI. Losses at the gene ends were 6 bases for V and 7 bases for J; bases not matched to a gene: 17. CDR3 in DNA: TGTGCCAGCAGCCAAACTCGACAGGGGACCTTGGGAGAGCAGTACTTC. Protein product: CASSQTRQGTLGEQYF.

V usage is TRBV24-1 and J usage is TRBJ2-2, with TRBD1 matching over 12 bases. This CDR3 has 17 amino acids. V was pared by 2 bases and J by 4 bases, with 4 bases of the junction left unmatched. From germline, CDR1 is KGHDR and CDR2 SFDVKD. The CDR3 is CATSDWGQGASTGELFF. The CDR3, as DNA: TGTGCCACCAGTGATTGGGGACAGGGGGCTTCCACCGGGGAGCTGTTTTTT.

The chain uses TRBV5-5 and TRBJ2-2, with D possibly being TRBD1 (5 bases). The V gene's germline CDR1 is SGHKS and CDR2 YYEKEE (reference sequence). V lost 6 bases and J lost 6, with 18 bases in between. The CDR3 is made up of 15 amino acids. The DNA for the CDR3 is TGTGCCAGCACCCTGGGGCCAGGCACTGCCGGGGAGCTGTTTTTT. Its translation is CASTLGPGTAGELFF.

The rearrangement links TRBV29-1 to TRBJ2-2, with 8 bases that match TRBD2. V trimming: 2 bases; J trimming: 1 base; junction bases outside the gene matches: 0. There are 14 residues in the CDR3. Germline loops: CDR1 SQVTM, CDR2 ANQGSEA. The DNA for the CDR3 is TGCAGCGTTGAAAGCGGGGGGAACACCGGGGAGCTGTTTTTT. Protein product: CSVESGGNTGELFF.

V and J are TRBV3-1 (or the pseudogene TRBV3-2) and TRBJ1-1; a possible D gene is TRBD1 (6 bases). Germline CDR1 reads LGHDT; CDR2 reads YNNKEL (reference sequence). Trimming removed 4 bases at V and 10 bases at J, with 13 bases between. The CDR3 is 12 amino acids. CDR3 bases: TGTGCCAGCAGCCCGACAGGAAAGGGAGCTTTCTTT. It translates to CASSPTGKGAFF.

This clone was picked up one time. The rearrangement links TRBV28 to TRBJ2-7, with TRBD1 matching 7 bases. Trimming took 4 bases from V and 3 from J; bases not matched to a gene: 6. Per the germline V gene, CDR1 is MDHEN and CDR2 is SYDVKM. This CDR3 has 14 amino acids. This CDR3 is CASSSPGQIYEQYF. The CDR3 DNA is TGTGCCAGCAGTTCGCCGGGACAGATCTACGAGCAGTACTTC.

The V and J genes are TRBV15 and TRBJ1-5; 8 bases match TRBD1. Losses at the gene ends were 3 bases for V and 4 bases for J; bases not matched to a gene: 8. Germline values: CDR1 LNHNV, CDR2 YYDKDF (reference sequence). This CDR3 has 16 residues. The CDR3 reads CATSSRGQGGNQPQHF. The CDR3 DNA sequence: TGTGCCACCAGCAGTCGTGGACAGGGTGGAAATCAGCCCCAGCATTTT.

The rearrangement links TRBV24-1 to TRBJ2-1; D is undetermined. Trimming took off 2 bases at V and 10 bases at J, with 8 bases between the two ends. CDR3 length: 12 amino acids. CDR1 KGHDR and CDR2 SFDVKD come from the germline V gene. This chain's CDR3 is CATSDSPLEQFF. The CDR3 DNA reads as TGTGCCACCAGTGATTCCCCCTTAGAGCAGTTCTTC.